The present TCR beta chain was sequenced within a study of T cell repertoires in cytomegalovirus infection. Study-level background: Epitope selection comprised recently identified HLA-C-restricted CMV epitopes and well-studied HLA-B-restricted CMV epitopes. It was the public TCR beta signatures that indicated both CMV infection and matching HLA type. Broader study findings: CMV-specific TCR beta clonotypes restricted by HLA-C dominated the ex vivo response.

Only a few counts were recorded for this clonotype. Antigen: not known. Per germline, CDR1 SGHDN and CDR2 FVKESK. This CDR3 is built from 13 residues. Trimming left V 6 bases short and J 7 bases short, with 13 bases between. Each CDR3 protein is one row after TCRdb ran MiXCR on the reads. Among a few hundred thousand distinct CDR3 sequences listed, under 45% were seen once. The chain carries TRBV14 and TRBJ2-1; D call uncertain. This receptor was obtained from a human donor in good health (CMV status not recorded). Some clones in this sample may be carry-over from other donors' samples. Sequences were derived from cultured PBMCs, sampled from culture after CMV antigen stimulation. The CDR3 coding sequence is TGTGCCAGCAGAAGTATGGGTTTTAATGAGCAGTTCTTC. The encoded protein is CASRSMGFNEQFF.